Described below is a single T cell receptor (beta chain) sequence and its context. These data originate in a study of CD8 T cells in Susac syndrome. High-throughput TCR beta sequencing covered peripheral CD8+ and CD4+ T cells. cDNA came from approximately 0.5 to 1 ug RNA primed by random hexamers. TCRdb re-called the immunoSEQ multiplex PCR reads through MiXCR, storing one row per CDR3 protein. The sample lists 160,000 or so distinct CDR3 sequences, less than 95% occurring once. V dropped 5 bases and J dropped 5 bases, with 13 bases sitting between them. Germline-derived CDR1 and CDR2 are SGHRS and YFSETQ. The CDR3 totals 13 residues.

Sequencing was done on a sample of CD4+ T cells from PBMCs. The rearrangement links TRBV5-1 to TRBJ2-5, with D tentatively TRBD2 (6 bases). This clonotype was obtained from a human donor with multiple sclerosis. CDR3 DNA: TGCGCCAGCAGTATGGCTAGCGTTGAGACCCAGTACTTC. It yields the protein CASSMASVETQYF.